This TCR beta chain was profiled in a study of Ad26.COV2.S vaccination and SARS-CoV-2 variants. As to treatment: approximately 18 received Ad26.COV2.S at low or high dose, single or two shots; five or six received placebo; per-sample allocation not given. Each sample was drawn 63 days after the first injection (of vaccine or placebo). The protocol was immunoSEQ multiplex PCR, while the TCRdb copy is restricted to in-frame clones and leaves out a portion. This sample has roughly 410,000 clones, with roughly 85% found just once. Trimming took 4 bases from V and 3 from J; bases not matched to a gene: 7. This CDR3 has 16 residues. CDR1 and CDR2 from the germline V gene are SGDLS and YYNGEE.

The source is a person between 18 and 59 years old who received the Ad26.COV2.S COVID-19 vaccine or a placebo. The V gene is TRBV9, the J gene TRBJ2-3, with TRBD2 matching 11 bases. Source: peripheral blood, taken in a trial of Ad26.COV2.S vaccine versus placebo. The CDR3 loop is CASSTQLAGETDTQYF. The CDR3 DNA reads as TGTGCCAGCAGCACTCAACTAGCGGGGGAGACAGATACGCAGTATTTT.